This T cell receptor beta chain was recorded in a study of blood T cell repertoires in COVID-19. Background on the study: Samples came from the United States, Italy and Spain, spanning acute and convalescent COVID-19. PBMCs, B-cell-depleted T cells, or T cells provided the cDNA or gDNA that made up the material.

Original methodology: Amplification with reference gene primers provided the estimates of nucleated cell counts. Libraries were prepared by immunoSEQ multiplex PCR; TCRdb keeps only in-frame clonotypes and omits some of them. The V and J calls and the clone size are those of that table, but D and trimming were determined from the DNA. The data hold 150,000 to 200,000 clones, with approximately 84% observed a single time. V was clipped by 2 bases and J by 5 bases, with 10 bases between them. Germline V lookup: CDR1 SGHTS, CDR2 YDEGEE. The CDR3 contains 14 residues. Sample: peripheral blood. The V gene is TRBV5-8, the J gene TRBJ2-2, with D perhaps matching TRBD2 (5 bases). The sequence came from a man in his forties who had recovered from COVID-19. For the CDR3, the DNA is TGTGCCAGCAGCTTTAGGAGGAGGACCGGGGAGCTGTTTTTT. It is translated as CASSFRRRTGELFF.